This T cell receptor (beta chain) was found in a study of beta chain features in type 1 diabetes. Study results and caveats: Small HLA sub-analyses could not settle whether HLA shapes TCRB rearrangement.

Isolation of CD4+ naive, central memory, regulatory and stem cell-like memory cells was achieved by sorting via CD45RO/CCR7/CD25/CD127/CD95/CD27. Each of the sorted populations had a purity greater than 95%. TCRB transcripts that were expressed got sequenced, as all of the isolated RNA had been reverse transcribed. The method was immunoSEQ multiplex PCR; TCRdb's version includes in-frame clones alone and lacks a portion of them. The profile shows under 350,000 clones, approximately 8.1% of them singletons. As regards this clone: Antigen specificity is unknown.

Trimming shortened V by 8 bases and J by 5 bases, and 7 bases separated the two germline ends. The CDR3 totals 11 residues. Germline V gives CDR1 SGHTA, CDR2 FQGNSA. The chain links TRBV7-2 to TRBJ2-1; D is uncertain. Sequenced material: central memory CD4+ T cells from blood. This receptor was taken from a woman under 30 in good health. CDR3 DNA: TGTGCCAGCGGCAGAAACAATGAGCAGTTCTTC. Translating it yields CASGRNNEQFF.